This TCR beta chain comes out of a study of T cells after yellow fever vaccination. The CDR3 is 15 amino acids. Germline assignment: CDR1 SEHNR and CDR2 FQNEAQ (reference sequence). Trimming took 6 bases from V and 1 from J, leaving 15 bases between them. Synthesis of TCR cDNA relied on 5'RACE template switching, which attached a universal primer site and UMIs. TCRdb passed the 5' RACE reads through MiXCR, listing each CDR3 protein once. The repertoire has about 220,000 distinct CDR3 sequences, approximately 6.3% of them found once; the top ten carry more than 0.85%. Study-wide points: Across the CD4 and CD8 compartments, a small share of clonotypes was present in both. The secondary response showed a weaker magnitude and a faster peak, day 5 versus 15.

This clonotype was picked up many times. Its antigen is undetermined. The rearrangement links TRBV7-9 to TRBJ2-5, with D possibly matching TRBD2 (5 bases). The TCR comes from a man under 40 who received the YFV17D yellow fever vaccine. The material sequenced was CD4+ T cells sorted from PBMCs, taken on the day of the yellow fever booster vaccination. This chain's CDR3 is CASSLGSGTQETQYF. The CDR3 bases are TGTGCCAGCAGTCTTGGCAGCGGTACCCAAGAGACCCAGTACTTC.